The clone carrying this TCR beta chain has a count of ten or more. V lost 1 base and J lost 3, with 8 bases in between. CDR1 and CDR2 (germline): SGHDT, YYEEEE. The CDR3 runs 14 residues. This entry belongs to a study of CD8 T cells in ankylosing spondylitis. TCRdb used MiXCR to reprocess the 5' RACE reads, holding one entry per CDR3 protein. The repertoire holds 120,000 or so distinct CDR3 sequences, with roughly an eighth as singletons. The genes are TRBV5-6 and TRBJ1-5, with TRBD1 as a possible D gene (5 bases). The sequence derives from a female donor with ankylosing spondylitis or in good health (not recorded which). Sequencing was carried out using blood, either unsorted or a sorted T cell fraction (not recorded which). CDR3 sequence reads: CASSLRGFNQPQHF. In DNA, the CDR3 is TGTGCCAGCAGCTTGAGGGGTTTCAATCAGCCCCAGCATTTT.